Listed here are 7 T cell receptor beta chains from one sample, sequenced in a study of blood T cell repertoires in COVID-19. Assay used: immunoSEQ multiplex PCR; TCRdb lists only in-frame clones, some missing. The sample consists of about 360,000 clones, around nine tenths of them appearing once. Sequenced input: peripheral blood. These receptors came from a human donor in a cohort sampled during active COVID-19.

This chain links TRBV2 with TRBJ1-1; 9 bases fit TRBD1. The CDR3 sequence is 14 residues long. The germline V gene has CDR1 SNHLY and CDR2 FYNNEI. V lost 8 bases to trimming and J lost 7 bases; unmatched junction nucleotides: 11. CDR3: CASSPSGTGYEAFF. The CDR3 DNA sequence: TGTGCCAGCTCGCCAAGCGGGACAGGGTATGAAGCTTTCTTT.

The chain couples TRBV4-1 to TRBJ1-1; D is unclear. Germline V lookup: CDR1 MGHRA, CDR2 YSYEKL. Trimming cost V 2 bases and J 7 bases, with 14 bases left between them. The CDR3 loop spans 14 amino acids. The CDR3 region has the DNA TGCGCCAGCAGCCAATGGAGTCCGGGAATTGAAGCTTTCTTT. The encoded protein is CASSQWSPGIEAFF.

This chain links TRBV6-5 with TRBJ1-2; weak D call: TRBD1 (5 bases). In germline, CDR1 is MNHEY, CDR2 SVGAGI. The CDR3 length is 12 residues. Between the trimmed V and J ends, which lost 6 bases and 11 bases, there was a span of 16 bases. This CDR3 reads CASSPVQGLYTF. CDR3 DNA: TGTGCCAGCAGCCCCGTCCAGGGATTATACACCTTC.

This chain links TRBV14 with TRBJ2-7, with D possibly matching TRBD2 (6 bases). The CDR3 spans 13 residues. Trimming stripped 1 base from V and 4 bases from J, with 8 bases between. The germline V gene encodes CDR1 SGHDN and CDR2 FVKESK. The CDR3 DNA reads TGTGCCAGCAGCCAAGCGGGGGATTACGAGCAGTACTTC. This sequence encodes CASSQAGDYEQYF.

The chain carries TRBV5-6 and TRBJ1-5; D unresolved. Germline CDR1 SGHDT, CDR2 YYEEEE. There are 15 residues in the CDR3. Trimming stripped 1 base from V and 7 bases from J, with 15 bases between. CDR3 protein: CASSLLSGSGQPQHF. The CDR3 bases are TGTGCCAGCAGCTTGTTATCGGGGTCCGGGCAGCCCCAGCATTTT.

This chain links TRBV10-3 with TRBJ2-4; the D gene is possibly TRBD1 (6 bases). V was trimmed by 4 bases and J by 4 bases, leaving 11 bases between them. The V gene's germline CDR1 is ENHRY and CDR2 SYGVKD. The CDR3 runs to 14 residues. The CDR3 DNA follows: TGTGCCATCAGTGCCGGACAGACGAAAAACATTCAGTACTTC. Amino acid sequence: CAISAGQTKNIQYF.

This sequence joins TRBV13 and TRBJ2-7; D gene unclear. The CDR3 length is 14 residues. The V end was cut by 2 bases, the J end by 7 bases, with 15 bases between. The germline V gene encodes CDR1 PRHDT and CDR2 FYEKMQ (reference sequence). CDR3 loop: CASSLRRVVREQYF. The CDR3 coding sequence is TGTGCCAGCAGCTTAAGGCGTGTTGTGCGGGAGCAGTACTTC.